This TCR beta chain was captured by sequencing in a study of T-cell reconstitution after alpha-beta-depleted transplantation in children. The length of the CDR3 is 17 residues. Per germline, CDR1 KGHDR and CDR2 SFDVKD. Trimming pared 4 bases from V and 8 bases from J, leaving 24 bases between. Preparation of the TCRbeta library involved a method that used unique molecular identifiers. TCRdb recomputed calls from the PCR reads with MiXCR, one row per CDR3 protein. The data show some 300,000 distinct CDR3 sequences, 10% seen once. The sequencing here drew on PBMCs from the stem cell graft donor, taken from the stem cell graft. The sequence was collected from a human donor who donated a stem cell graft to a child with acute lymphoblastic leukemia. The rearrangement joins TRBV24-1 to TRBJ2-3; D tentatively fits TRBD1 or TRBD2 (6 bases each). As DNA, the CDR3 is TGTGCCACCAGTGAAGGGACGGCGGGATTGCCACAGGGTACGCAGTATTTT. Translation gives CATSEGTAGLPQGTQYF.